The present entry profiles one T cell receptor (beta chain) with its context. Antigen: not known. These data originate in a study of T cell repertoires in cytomegalovirus infection. Study details: CMV infection plus the matching HLA type was flagged by public TCR beta signatures. Study-wide findings and caveats: Adding up the frequency of public TCR beta families identified people who carried CMV plus the relevant HLA.

TCRdb independently ran MiXCR on the reads; one entry per CDR3 protein. Among about 180,000 distinct CDR3 sequences, 17% were seen once, and the ten largest hold under 30%. Sequenced sample: CD8+ T cells from PBMCs. The receptor was isolated from a human donor in good health (CMV status not recorded). Some clones in this sample may be carry-over from other donors' samples.

As DNA, the CDR3 is TGTGCCAGCAGCTTAGGAGGGGGTTACACCTACGAGCAGTACTTC. It specifies CASSLGGGYTYEQYF. The J gene is TRBJ2-7, the V gene TRBV7-2, with D perhaps TRBD1 (6 bases). The V end lost 1 base, the J end lost 2 bases, and 12 bases lay between the germline ends. The germline gives CDR1 SGHTA, CDR2 FQGNSA. This CDR3 is 15 amino acids long.